Given below is one T cell receptor (beta chain) in context. This entry comes from a study of blood T cell repertoires in COVID-19. The CDR3 loop spans 16 amino acids. V gave up 0 bases and J gave up 3 bases, with 14 bases separating them. Germline V gene sequence: CDR1 SGDLS, CDR2 YYNGEE. Some clones are missing from TCRdb's copy, which holds only in-frame ones; the method was immunoSEQ multiplex PCR. The data contain some 270,000 clones, roughly 85% of them singletons. This TCR derives from a woman between 50 and 59 years old who had been exposed to COVID-19. The specimen was PBMCs or T cells enriched from blood (not recorded which). This sequence joins TRBV9 and TRBJ2-3, with D tentatively TRBD1 (6 bases). CDR3 sequence (DNA): TGTGCCAGCAGCGTAGGGGCAGGGGTTGGAACAGATACGCAGTATTTT. It specifies CASSVGAGVGTDTQYF. The full variable domain, with the rest looked up from reference TRBV9 and TRBJ2-3, is DSGVTQTPKHLITATGQRVTLRCSPRSGDLSVYWYQQSLDQGLQFLIQYYNGEERAKGNILERFSAQQFPDLHSELNLSSLELGDSALYFCASSVGAGVGTDTQYFGPGTRLTVL.